This T cell receptor (beta chain) stems from a study of PD-1 blockade in classical Hodgkin lymphoma. Overall study results and limits: CD4+ TCR diversity rose significantly by C4D1, and CD8+ TCR diversity did not. Patients who initiated nivolumab within 1 year of ASCT were excluded. Prior therapy or disease activity may underlie the repertoire differences, whose causes remain undefined. Newly diagnosed patients had diversity similar to the baseline diversity of complete responders.

There was relapse after autologous stem cell transplantation in every patient, and there was variation in brentuximab vedotin exposure. With 0 bases removed from V and 8 bases from J, the gap between germline ends came to 13 bases. Germline-derived CDR1 and CDR2 are SQVTM and ANQGSEA. The CDR3 is 13 residues long. TCRdb's copy holds only in-frame clones and misses some; the assay was immunoSEQ multiplex PCR. The sample lists some 150,000 clones, 78% occurring once. Remarks on this clone: What it binds is not known.

This TCR was recovered from a human donor with classical Hodgkin lymphoma. The sequences come from peripheral blood mononuclear cells (PBMCs), collected before the second cycle of nivolumab. The chain recombines TRBV29-1 with TRBJ1-2; D is unresolved. The CDR3 here is CSVEDPRRWGYTF. CDR3 DNA: TGCAGCGTTGAAGACCCCCGGCGCTGGGGCTACACCTTC.